Presented here are 14 T cell receptor beta chains from one specimen sequenced in a study of beta chain features in type 1 diabetes. Expressed TCRB transcripts were sequenced after all isolated RNA was converted to cDNA. TCRdb keeps only in-frame clones here, not all; method: immunoSEQ multiplex PCR. The table lists 150,000 to 160,000 clones, roughly 10% of them singletons, with roughly 2% in the top ten. Sequencing used central memory CD4+ T cells from blood. Receptors were obtained from a man between 18 and 29 years old in good health.

The rearrangement links TRBV7-2 to TRBJ2-7; D perhaps matches TRBD2 (6 bases). This CDR3 comprises 15 residues. Between the trimmed V and J ends, which lost 4 bases and 3 bases, there was a span of 16 bases. Germline loops: CDR1 SGHTA, CDR2 FQGNSA. Here the CDR3 DNA reads TGTGCCAGCAGCTCCGTGGGACTTCCCTTCTACGAGCAGTACTTC. Encoded protein: CASSSVGLPFYEQYF.

This clone was found a few times. This rearrangement joins TRBV28 to TRBJ2-3; TRBD2 is a possible D gene (6 bases). Trimming took off 3 bases at V and 1 base at J, with 17 bases between the two ends. This CDR3 is 17 amino acids long. Germline values: CDR1 MDHEN, CDR2 SYDVKM. CDR3 nucleotides: TGTGCCAGCAGTTTGCGGGGCAGGCTAACTCGCACAGATACGCAGTATTTT. This sequence encodes CASSLRGRLTRTDTQYF.

The chain links TRBV6-5 to TRBJ1-2; D remains ambiguous. Germline CDR1 and CDR2: MNHEY and SVGAGI. Trimming took off 10 bases at V and 0 bases at J, with 12 bases between the two ends. The CDR3 loop spans 13 amino acids. CDR3 region: CATQEGANYGYTF. CDR3 coding DNA: TGTGCCACCCAGGAGGGAGCTAACTATGGCTACACCTTC.

The rearrangement uses TRBV30 and TRBJ1-1, with TRBD1 as a possible D gene (5 bases). With 4 bases removed from V and 5 bases from J, the gap between germline ends came to 17 bases. This CDR3 has 14 amino acids. Germline V gene lookup returns CDR1 GTSNPN and CDR2 SVGIG (reference sequence). Here the CDR3 DNA reads TGTGCCTGGACTGCAAGGGGTACTAAGACTGAAGCTTTCTTT. This sequence encodes CAWTARGTKTEAFF.

The CDR3 region is CASSPRRTEAFF. DNA of the CDR3: TGTGCCAGCAGCCCTCGGAGGACTGAAGCTTTCTTT. The V call is TRBV11-2, the J call TRBJ1-1; the D is unclear. V was pared by 5 bases and J by 5 bases, with 9 bases between. The CDR3 totals 12 residues. Germline V CDR1 and CDR2: SGHAT, FQNNGV.

The chain employs TRBV6-6 and TRBJ1-1, with 7 positions matching TRBD1. Unmatched junction bases numbered 3, after V lost 7 bases and J lost 1 base. Germline V CDR1 and CDR2: MNHNY, SVGAGI (reference sequence). CDR3 size: 13 residues. DNA for the CDR3: TGTGCCAGCATCCGACAGGGGAACACTGAAGCTTTCTTT. Translation: CASIRQGNTEAFF.

Only a few counts were recorded for this clone. The chain couples TRBV6-6 to TRBJ1-1; D possibly corresponds to TRBD1 (6 bases). CDR1 is MNHNY and CDR2 is SVGAGI in the germline V gene (reference sequence). The CDR3 length is 14 residues. The V and J ends lost 0 bases and 6 bases respectively, with 11 bases between them. The CDR3 protein is CASSYSRGGPEAFF. CDR3 nucleotides: TGTGCCAGCAGTTACTCGAGAGGGGGTCCTGAAGCTTTCTTT.

This chain links TRBV4-1 with TRBJ2-3, with 9 bases fitting TRBD2. Germline trimming cut 0 bases from V and 5 bases from J; bases unmatched to any gene: 9. The germline gives CDR1 MGHRA, CDR2 YSYEKL. This CDR3 comprises 17 residues. The CDR3 protein is CASSQDGGGAGGDTQYF. The CDR3 nucleotides read TGCGCCAGCAGCCAAGATGGCGGGGGGGCCGGTGGAGATACGCAGTATTTT.

The chain carries TRBV5-1 and TRBJ2-3; no clear D. Germline V gene lookup returns CDR1 SGHRS and CDR2 YFSETQ. The V gene lost 0 bases and the J gene lost 0 bases, with 8 bases spanning the gap. This CDR3 is built from 15 residues. The CDR3 sequence is CASSLEASSTDTQYF. The CDR3 DNA reads as TGCGCCAGCAGCTTGGAAGCCTCTAGCACAGATACGCAGTATTTT. The variable domain in full, with the rest retrieved from reference TRBV5-1 and TRBJ2-3, is KAGVTQTPRYLIKTRGQQVTLSCSPISGHRSVSWYQQTPGQGLQFLFEYFSETQRNKGNFPGRFSGRQFSNSRSEMNVSTLELGDSALYLCASSLEASSTDTQYFGPGTRLTVL.

V usage is TRBV7-3 and J usage is TRBJ2-2; D gene uncertain. This CDR3 contains 15 residues. Trimming took off 0 bases at V and 2 bases at J, with 7 bases between the two ends. The germline CDR1 and CDR2 sequences are SGHTA and FQGTGA. CDR3 nucleotides: TGTGCCAGCAGCTTAACTGCCGATAACACCGGGGAGCTGTTTTTT. It translates to CASSLTADNTGELFF.

CDR3 residues: CASSLRQDNTGELFF. For the CDR3, the DNA is TGCGCCAGCAGCTTGAGACAGGACAACACCGGGGAGCTGTTTTTT. V and J are TRBV5-1 and TRBJ2-2, with D possibly being TRBD1 (6 bases). This CDR3 comprises 15 residues. Germline-derived CDR1 and CDR2 are SGHRS and YFSETQ. Trimming took 1 base from V and 2 from J, leaving 9 bases between them.

In this sample, this clone turned up a few times. This rearrangement joins TRBV7-3 to TRBJ2-3, with 8 bases lining up with TRBD1. The J segment lost 2 bases and the V segment lost 10 bases, leaving 14 bases of the junction unmatched. From germline, CDR1 is SGHTA and CDR2 FQGTGA. The CDR3 covers 16 residues. The CDR3 bases are TGTGCCACTTCCTCTGCCGGGACAGGAGCCACAGATACGCAGTATTTT. It is translated as CATSSAGTGATDTQYF.

This chain links TRBV6-5 with TRBJ2-2; tentative D call: TRBD2 (5 bases). V gave up 0 bases and J gave up 4 bases, with 9 bases separating them. Germline CDR1 and CDR2: MNHEY and SVGAGI. This CDR3 has 15 residues. CDR3: CASSYSSEGTGELFF. CDR3 sequence (DNA): TGTGCCAGCAGTTACTCCAGCGAGGGCACCGGGGAGCTGTTTTTT.

This clone has only a few counts. The V gene is TRBV29-1, the J gene TRBJ2-7; D may be TRBD1 (6 bases). The germline V gene has CDR1 SQVTM and CDR2 ANQGSEA. V lost 7 bases and J lost 2, with 18 bases in between. CDR3 size: 14 residues. CDR3 residues: CSAKLGTSTYEQYF. CDR3 nucleotide sequence: TGCAGCGCCAAGCTCGGGACAAGTACCTACGAGCAGTACTTC.